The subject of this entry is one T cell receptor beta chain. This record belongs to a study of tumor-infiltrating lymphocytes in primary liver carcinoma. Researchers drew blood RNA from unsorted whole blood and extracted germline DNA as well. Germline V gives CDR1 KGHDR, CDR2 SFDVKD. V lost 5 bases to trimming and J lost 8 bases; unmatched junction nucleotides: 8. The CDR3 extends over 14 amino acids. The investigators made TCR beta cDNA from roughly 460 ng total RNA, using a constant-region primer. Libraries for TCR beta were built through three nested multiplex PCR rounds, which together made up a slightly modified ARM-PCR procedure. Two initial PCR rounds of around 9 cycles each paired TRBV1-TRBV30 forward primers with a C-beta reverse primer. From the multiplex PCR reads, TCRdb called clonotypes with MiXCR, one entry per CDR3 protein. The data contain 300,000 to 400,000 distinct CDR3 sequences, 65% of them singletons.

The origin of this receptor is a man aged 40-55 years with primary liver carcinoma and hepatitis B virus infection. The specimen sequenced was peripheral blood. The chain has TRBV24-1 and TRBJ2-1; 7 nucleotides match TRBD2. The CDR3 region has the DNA TGTGCCACCAGTGGGCTCGGCGGGAGCGATGAGCAGTTCTTC. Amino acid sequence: CATSGLGGSDEQFF.